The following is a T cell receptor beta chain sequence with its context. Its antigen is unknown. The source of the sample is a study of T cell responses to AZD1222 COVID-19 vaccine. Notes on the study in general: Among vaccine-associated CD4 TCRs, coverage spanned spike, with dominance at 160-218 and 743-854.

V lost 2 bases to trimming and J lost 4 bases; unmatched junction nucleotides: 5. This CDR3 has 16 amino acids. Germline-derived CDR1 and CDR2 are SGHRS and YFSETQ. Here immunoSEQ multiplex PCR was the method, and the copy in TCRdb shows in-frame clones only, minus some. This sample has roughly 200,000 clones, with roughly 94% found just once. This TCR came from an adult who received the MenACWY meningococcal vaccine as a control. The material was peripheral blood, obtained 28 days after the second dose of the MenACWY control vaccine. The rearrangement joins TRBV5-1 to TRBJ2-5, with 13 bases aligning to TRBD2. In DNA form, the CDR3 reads TGCGCCAGCAGCTTTACTAGCGGGGGGGCAGGAGAGACCCAGTACTTC. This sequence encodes CASSFTSGGAGETQYF.